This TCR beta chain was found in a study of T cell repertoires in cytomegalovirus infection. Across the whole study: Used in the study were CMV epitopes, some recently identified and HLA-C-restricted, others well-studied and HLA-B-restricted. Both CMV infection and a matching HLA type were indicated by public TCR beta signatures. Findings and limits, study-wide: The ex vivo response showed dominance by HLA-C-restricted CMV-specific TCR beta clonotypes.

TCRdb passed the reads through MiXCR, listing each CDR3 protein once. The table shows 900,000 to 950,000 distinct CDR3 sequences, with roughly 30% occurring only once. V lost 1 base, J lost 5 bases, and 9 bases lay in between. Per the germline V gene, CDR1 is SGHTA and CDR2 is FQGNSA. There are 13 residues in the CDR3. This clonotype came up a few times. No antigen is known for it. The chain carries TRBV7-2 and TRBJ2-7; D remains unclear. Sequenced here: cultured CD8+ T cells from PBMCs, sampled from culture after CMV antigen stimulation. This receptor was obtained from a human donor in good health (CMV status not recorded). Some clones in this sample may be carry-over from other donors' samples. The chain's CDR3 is CASSLEGSHEQYV. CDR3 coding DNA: TGTGCCAGCAGCTTAGAGGGATCCCACGAGCAGTACGTC.